One sample yielded the 17 T cell receptor beta chains listed below, sequenced in a study of human T cells and chemical hapten exposure. TCRdb independently ran MiXCR on the RACE reads; one entry per CDR3 protein. This table has over 300,000 distinct CDR3 sequences, around 5.5% appearing once. Time point here: pre-sensitization, week 0. Treatment given: therapeutic diphenylcyclopropenone sensitization with weekly scalp DPC. The sequencing used whole blood, collected in connection with sensitization to the hapten diphenylcyclopropenone (DPC). These receptors all come from a woman in her forties or fifties with alopecia areata. Some clones in this sample may be carry-over from other donors' samples.

The sample holds a few counts of this clonotype. The V and J genes are TRBV5-1 and TRBJ2-3; tentatively, D is TRBD2 (5 bases). Deletions cut 10 bases from V and 3 bases from J, with 18 bases between. Germline lookup yields CDR1 SGHRS and CDR2 YFSETQ. This CDR3 is built from 14 residues. The CDR3 DNA reads TGCGCCGGGTCGAAGGGAGTAGAGACAGATACGCAGTATTTT. Protein product: CAGSKGVETDTQYF.

This clonotype showed up many times. J is TRBJ2-7 and V is TRBV5-5, with D possibly TRBD2 on 5 matching bases. Looked up from germline, CDR1 is SGHKS and CDR2 is YYEKEE (reference sequence). The CDR3 spans 15 residues. The germline V and J ends were trimmed by 4 bases and 0 bases, with 14 bases remaining between them. Written as DNA, the CDR3 is TGTGCCAGCAGCCTGGACTTCCCCCCCTCCTACGAGCAGTACTTC. Protein product: CASSLDFPPSYEQYF.

The table lists this clonotype with a few counts. The chain uses TRBV6-6 and TRBJ1-5; the match to TRBD1 covers 10 bases. This CDR3 has 16 amino acids. The germline V gene has CDR1 MNHNY and CDR2 SVGAGI (reference sequence). V trimming: 2 bases; J trimming: 4 bases; junction bases outside the gene matches: 5. The DNA of the CDR3 is TGTGCCAGCAGTTACCTTGGACAGGGGGGAAATCAGCCCCAGCATTTT. Its translation: CASSYLGQGGNQPQHF.

This clonotype has just a few counts. The J gene is TRBJ2-7, the V gene TRBV12-3 or TRBV12-4; D gene ambiguous. This CDR3 has 14 residues. The V gene lost 6 bases and the J gene lost 2 bases, with 14 bases spanning the gap. In nucleotides, the CDR3 is TGTGCCAGCAGCATATCCGGGTCCCCCTACGAGCAGTACTTC. This encodes CASSISGSPYEQYF.

On this clonotype: A read error is possible here, since a much larger clone lies one base away. This chain connects TRBV10-1 to TRBJ2-7, with 7 bases fitting TRBD2. CDR1 WNHNN and CDR2 SYGVQD come from the germline V gene (reference sequence). This CDR3 has 13 residues. DNA of the CDR3: TGCGCCAACAGTGAAGGACTAGCCTACGAGCAGTACTTC. Its translation is CANSEGLAYEQYF.

This clonotype has at least ten counts. The chain is built from TRBV3-1 and TRBJ2-7; D may be TRBD2 (5 bases). There are 14 residues in the CDR3. The V gene's germline CDR1 is LGHDT and CDR2 YNNKEL (reference sequence). Trimming stripped 1 base from V and 5 bases from J, with 12 bases between. CDR3 residues: CASSQGPGTHEQYF. DNA for the CDR3: TGTGCCAGCAGCCAAGGCCCGGGAACTCACGAGCAGTACTTC.

The rearrangement uses TRBV6-9 and TRBJ2-3, with 8 positions matching TRBD2. V lost 5 bases to trimming and J lost 1 base; unmatched junction nucleotides: 8. Germline CDR1 and CDR2: MNHGY and SVAAGI. This CDR3 is built from 16 residues. CDR3 in amino acids: CASSPKSGRGTDTQYF. The CDR3 DNA sequence: TGTGCCAGCAGTCCCAAGAGCGGGAGAGGCACAGATACGCAGTATTTT.

This clonotype was observed at least ten times. V gene TRBV6-5 combines with J gene TRBJ2-7, with 12 bases matching TRBD2. This CDR3 has 15 residues. Germline CDR1 reads MNHEY; CDR2 reads SVGAGI. With 2 bases clipped from V and 2 bases from J, the junction kept 1 base outside the gene matches. CDR3 sequence reads: CASSYPSGGAYEQYF. CDR3 bases: TGTGCCAGCAGTTACCCTAGCGGGGGGGCCTACGAGCAGTACTTC.

V gene TRBV6-5 combines with J gene TRBJ1-2; possible D gene TRBD1, 6 bases. V shed 6 bases and J shed 2 bases, with 19 bases lying between them. The CDR3 consists of 16 residues. CDR1 is MNHEY and CDR2 is SVGAGI in the germline V gene. CDR3 region: CASSQSFEDRNYGYTF. The CDR3, as DNA: TGTGCCAGCAGCCAGAGTTTTGAGGACAGAAACTATGGCTACACCTTC.

This clonotype has a count of ten or more. The chain employs TRBV24-1 and TRBJ2-2, with D perhaps given as TRBD1 or TRBD2 (5 bases each). This CDR3 has 16 amino acids. The V end was cut by 0 bases, the J end by 1 base, with 8 bases between. Germline V gene data show CDR1 as KGHDR and CDR2 as SFDVKD. This CDR3 is CATSDLTGRNTGELFF. CDR3 DNA sequence: TGTGCCACCAGTGATTTGACGGGACGGAACACCGGGGAGCTGTTTTTT.

This clonotype was counted a few times. V and J are TRBV6-6 and TRBJ2-7; D is undetermined. Trimming took 8 bases from V and 7 from J, leaving 18 bases between them. This CDR3 region has 13 residues. Germline values: CDR1 MNHNY, CDR2 SVGAGI (reference sequence). The CDR3 DNA reads TGTGCCAGCCGGCCGCGACCGGGCAGGGAGCAGTACTTC. Residues: CASRPRPGREQYF.

In its sample, this clonotype was seen many times. The V and J genes are TRBV28 and TRBJ2-7; D may be TRBD2 (6 bases). Germline CDR1 and CDR2: MDHEN and SYDVKM. The CDR3 length is 14 residues. V was trimmed by 6 bases and J by 2 bases, leaving 14 bases between them. CDR3 coding DNA: TGTGCCAGCAGATTAGCGGAGGCAACCTACGAGCAGTACTTC. Protein: CASRLAEATYEQYF.

This clonotype was seen ten or more times. The chain is built from TRBV3-1 and TRBJ1-1; D not resolved. In germline, CDR1 is LGHDT, CDR2 YNNKEL (reference sequence). CDR3 length: 13 residues. The V and J ends lost 1 base and 3 bases respectively, with 6 bases between them. The CDR3 DNA reads TGTGCCAGCAGCCAAGCGGCGTACACTGAAGCTTTCTTT. It specifies CASSQAAYTEAFF.

In this sample, this clonotype turned up many times. The V gene is TRBV29-1, the J gene TRBJ2-2; 7 nucleotides match TRBD1. CDR1 SQVTM and CDR2 ANQGSEA come from the germline V gene. V lost 5 bases to trimming and J lost 0 bases; unmatched junction nucleotides: 3. This CDR3 comprises 14 residues. CDR3 nucleotide sequence: TGCAGCGTTCAGACAGGGACGAACACCGGGGAGCTGTTTTTT. Its translation: CSVQTGTNTGELFF.

This clonotype occurred many times. This chain joins TRBV4-3 and TRBJ2-1; 7 nucleotides align to TRBD1. The length of the CDR3 is 15 residues. Germline CDR1 and CDR2: LGHNA and YSLEER. V shed 4 bases, J shed 5 bases, and the junction held 8 bases outside the gene matches. The CDR3: CASSPQDRTHNEQFF. In DNA form, the CDR3 reads TGCGCCAGCAGCCCCCAGGACAGGACACACAATGAGCAGTTCTTC.

Concerning this clonotype: This may be a read error, as it is one base from a much larger clone. The CDR3 is CASSLDTGGDTQYF. The CDR3, as DNA: TGCGCCAGCAGCTTAGATACTGGAGGGGATACGCAGTATTTT. This chain joins TRBV5-1 and TRBJ2-3; tentatively, D is TRBD2 (6 bases). The CDR3 covers 14 residues. From germline, CDR1 is SGHRS and CDR2 YFSETQ. Trimming pared 2 bases from V and 6 bases from J, leaving 13 bases between.

This clonotype was observed a handful of times. This chain connects TRBV4-1 to TRBJ1-1, with D perhaps matching TRBD1 (5 bases). The germline V and J ends were trimmed by 1 base and 4 bases, with 10 bases remaining between them. The germline CDR1 and CDR2 sequences are MGHRA and YSYEKL. CDR3 length equals 14 residues. Here the CDR3 reads CASSQARGGTEAFF. In DNA, the CDR3 is TGCGCCAGCAGCCAAGCGAGGGGCGGCACTGAAGCTTTCTTT.